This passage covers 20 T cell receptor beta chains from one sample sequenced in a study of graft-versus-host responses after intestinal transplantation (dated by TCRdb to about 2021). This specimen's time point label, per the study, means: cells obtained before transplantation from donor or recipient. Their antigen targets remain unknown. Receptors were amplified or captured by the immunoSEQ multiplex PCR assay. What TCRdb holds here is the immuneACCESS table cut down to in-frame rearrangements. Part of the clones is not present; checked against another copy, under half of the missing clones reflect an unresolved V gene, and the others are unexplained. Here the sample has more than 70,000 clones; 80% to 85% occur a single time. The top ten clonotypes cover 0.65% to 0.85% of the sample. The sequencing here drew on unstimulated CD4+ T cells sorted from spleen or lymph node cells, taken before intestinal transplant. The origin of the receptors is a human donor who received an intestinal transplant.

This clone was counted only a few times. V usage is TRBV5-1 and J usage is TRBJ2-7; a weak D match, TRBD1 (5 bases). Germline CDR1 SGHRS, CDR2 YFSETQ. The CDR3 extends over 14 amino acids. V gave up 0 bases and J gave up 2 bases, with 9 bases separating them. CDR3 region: CASSLEGPPYEQYF. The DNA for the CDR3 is TGCGCCAGCAGCTTGGAGGGGCCCCCCTACGAGCAGTACTTC.

CDR3 sequence: CASSSSRPGGEFGVDTQYF. CDR3 DNA sequence: TGTGCCAGCAGCTCCTCAAGGCCAGGGGGCGAATTTGGTGTGGATACGCAGTATTTT. This chain uses TRBV7-9 with TRBJ2-3; TRBD1 agrees at 8 bases. There are 19 residues in the CDR3. With 4 bases clipped from V and 6 bases from J, the junction kept 21 bases outside the gene matches. Germline CDR1 is SEHNR and CDR2 is FQNEAQ (reference sequence).

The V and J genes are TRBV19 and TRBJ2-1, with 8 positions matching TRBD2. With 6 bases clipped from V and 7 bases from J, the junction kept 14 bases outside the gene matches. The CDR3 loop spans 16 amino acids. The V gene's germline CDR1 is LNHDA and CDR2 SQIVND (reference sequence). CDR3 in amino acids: CASREKRFRGGNEQFF. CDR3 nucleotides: TGTGCCAGTAGGGAGAAACGTTTTCGGGGGGGGAATGAGCAGTTCTTC.

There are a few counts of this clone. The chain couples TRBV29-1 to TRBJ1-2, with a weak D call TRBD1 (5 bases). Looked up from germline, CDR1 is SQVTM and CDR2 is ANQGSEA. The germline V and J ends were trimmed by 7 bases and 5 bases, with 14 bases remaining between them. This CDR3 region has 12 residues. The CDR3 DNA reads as TGCAGCGCCTCGAACAGGCAATATGGCTACACCTTC. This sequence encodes CSASNRQYGYTF.

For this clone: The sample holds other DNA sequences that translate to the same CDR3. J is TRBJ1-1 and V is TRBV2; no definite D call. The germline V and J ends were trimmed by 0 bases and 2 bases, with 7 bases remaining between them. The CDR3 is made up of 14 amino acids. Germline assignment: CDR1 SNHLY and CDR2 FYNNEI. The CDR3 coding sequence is TGTGCCAGCAGTGAAGCCCGGTACAACACTGAAGCTTTCTTT. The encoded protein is CASSEARYNTEAFF.

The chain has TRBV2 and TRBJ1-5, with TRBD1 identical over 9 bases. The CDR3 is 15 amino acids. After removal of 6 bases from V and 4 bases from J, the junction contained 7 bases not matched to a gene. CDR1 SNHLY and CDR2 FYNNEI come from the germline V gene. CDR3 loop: CASRGQGLWNQPQHF. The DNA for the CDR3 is TGTGCCAGCAGGGGACAGGGACTATGGAATCAGCCCCAGCATTTT.

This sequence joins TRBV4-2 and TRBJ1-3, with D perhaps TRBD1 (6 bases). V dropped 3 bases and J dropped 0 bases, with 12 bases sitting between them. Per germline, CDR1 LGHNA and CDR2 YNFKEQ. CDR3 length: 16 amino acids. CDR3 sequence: CASSHNTGTSGNTIYF. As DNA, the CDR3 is TGTGCCAGCAGCCACAACACAGGGACCTCTGGAAACACCATATATTTT.

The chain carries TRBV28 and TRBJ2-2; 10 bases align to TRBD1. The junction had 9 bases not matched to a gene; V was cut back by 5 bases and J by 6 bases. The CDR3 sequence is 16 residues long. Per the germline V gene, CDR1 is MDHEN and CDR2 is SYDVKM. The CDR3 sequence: CASSTWTGGVAGELFF. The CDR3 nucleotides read TGTGCCAGCAGTACCTGGACAGGGGGAGTCGCCGGGGAGCTGTTTTTT.

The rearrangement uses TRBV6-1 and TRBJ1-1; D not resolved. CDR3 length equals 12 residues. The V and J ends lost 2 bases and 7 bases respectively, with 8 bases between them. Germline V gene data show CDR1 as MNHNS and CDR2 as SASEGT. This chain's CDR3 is CASSEYKVEAFF. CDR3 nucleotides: TGTGCCAGCAGTGAATACAAAGTTGAAGCTTTCTTT.

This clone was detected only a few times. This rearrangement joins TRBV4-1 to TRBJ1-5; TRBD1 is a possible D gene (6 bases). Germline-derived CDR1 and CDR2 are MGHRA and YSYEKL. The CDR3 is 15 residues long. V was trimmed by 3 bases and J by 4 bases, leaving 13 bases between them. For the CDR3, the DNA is TGCGCCAGCAGCCAGGTTCAGGGGCCAAATCAGCCCCAGCATTTT. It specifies CASSQVQGPNQPQHF.

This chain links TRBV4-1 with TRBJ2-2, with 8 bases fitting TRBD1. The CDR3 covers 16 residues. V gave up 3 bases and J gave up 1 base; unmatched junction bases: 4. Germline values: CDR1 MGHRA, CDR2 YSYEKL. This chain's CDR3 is CASSQAGTGNTGELFF. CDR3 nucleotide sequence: TGCGCCAGCAGCCAGGCCGGGACAGGGAACACCGGGGAGCTGTTTTTT.

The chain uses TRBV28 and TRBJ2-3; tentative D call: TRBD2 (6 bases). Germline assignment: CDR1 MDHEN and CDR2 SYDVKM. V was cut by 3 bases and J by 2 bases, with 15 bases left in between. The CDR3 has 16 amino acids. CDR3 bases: TGTGCCAGCAGTTTGAGCGGGTCCCTAATCACAGATACGCAGTATTTT. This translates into CASSLSGSLITDTQYF.

CDR3 loop: CASSPSGRSTDTQYF. The CDR3 DNA sequence: TGTGCCAGCAGCCCTAGCGGGAGGAGCACAGATACGCAGTATTTT. V gene TRBV7-3 combines with J gene TRBJ2-3, with 11 positions matching TRBD2. This CDR3 is 15 amino acids long. With V trimmed by 5 bases and J by 0 bases, 1 base remained unmatched. Germline V CDR1 and CDR2: SGHTA, FQGTGA.

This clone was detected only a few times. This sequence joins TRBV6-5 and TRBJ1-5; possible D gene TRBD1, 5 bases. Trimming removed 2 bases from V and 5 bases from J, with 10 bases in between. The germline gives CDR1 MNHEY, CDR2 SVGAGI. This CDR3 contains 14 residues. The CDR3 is CASSYQGTDQPQHF. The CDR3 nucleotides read TGTGCCAGCAGTTACCAGGGCACGGATCAGCCCCAGCATTTT.

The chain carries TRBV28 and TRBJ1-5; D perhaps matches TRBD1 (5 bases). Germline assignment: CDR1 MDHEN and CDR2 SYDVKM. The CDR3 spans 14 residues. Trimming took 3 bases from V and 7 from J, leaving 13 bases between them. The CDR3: CASSLGGRRQPQHF. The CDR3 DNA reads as TGTGCCAGCAGTTTGGGGGGACGAAGGCAGCCCCAGCATTTT.

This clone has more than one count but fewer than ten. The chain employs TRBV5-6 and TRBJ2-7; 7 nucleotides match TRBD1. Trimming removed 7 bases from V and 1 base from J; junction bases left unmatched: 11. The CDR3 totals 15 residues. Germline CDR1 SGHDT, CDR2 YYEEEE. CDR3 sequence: CASATPRTGSYEQYF. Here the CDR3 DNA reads TGTGCCAGCGCTACCCCGAGGACAGGATCCTACGAGCAGTACTTC.

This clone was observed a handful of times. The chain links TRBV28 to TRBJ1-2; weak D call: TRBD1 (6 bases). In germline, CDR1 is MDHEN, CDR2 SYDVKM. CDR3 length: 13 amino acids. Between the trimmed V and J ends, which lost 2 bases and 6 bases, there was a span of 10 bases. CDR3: CASSLVGANGYTF. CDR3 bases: TGTGCCAGCAGTTTAGTGGGGGCTAATGGCTACACCTTC.

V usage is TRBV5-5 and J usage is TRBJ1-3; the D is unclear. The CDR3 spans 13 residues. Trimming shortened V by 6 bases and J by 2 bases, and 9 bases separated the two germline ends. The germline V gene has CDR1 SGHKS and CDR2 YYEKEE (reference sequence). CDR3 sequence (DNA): TGTGCCAGCACCATTACACCTGGAAACACCATATATTTT. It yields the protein CASTITPGNTIYF.

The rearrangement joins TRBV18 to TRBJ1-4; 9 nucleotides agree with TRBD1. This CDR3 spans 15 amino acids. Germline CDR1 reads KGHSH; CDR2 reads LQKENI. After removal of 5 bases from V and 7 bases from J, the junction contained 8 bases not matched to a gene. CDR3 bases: TGTGCCAGCTCATCCCTACAGGGGGCAGGTGAAAAACTGTTTTTT. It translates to CASSSLQGAGEKLFF. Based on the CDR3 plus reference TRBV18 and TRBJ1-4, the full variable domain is NAGVMQNPRHLVRRRGQEARLRCSPMKGHSHVYWYRQLPEEGLKFMVYLQKENIIDESGMPKERFSAEFPKEGPSILRIQQVVRGDSAAYFCASSSLQGAGEKLFFGSGTQLSVL.

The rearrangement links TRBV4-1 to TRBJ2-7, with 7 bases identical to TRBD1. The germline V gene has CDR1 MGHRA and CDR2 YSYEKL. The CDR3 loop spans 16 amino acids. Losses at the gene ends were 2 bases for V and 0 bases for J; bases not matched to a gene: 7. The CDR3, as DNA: TGCGCCAGCAGCCAAATATTGGACAGGCGCTCCTACGAGCAGTACTTC. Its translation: CASSQILDRRSYEQYF.